This T cell receptor beta chain emerged from a study of shared clonotypes between healthy human individuals. Study-level background: Each donor had three CD4 naive, three CD4 memory, two CD8 naive and one CD8 memory plate. The study, taken as a whole, reports: Only blood underwent sampling, and tissue repertoires likely differ.

In the authors' workflow: ImmunoSEQ junction-only sequences lacked quality scores, so their filtering differed. The table came from immunoSEQ multiplex PCR; TCRdb's copy has only in-frame clones and leaves some out. The V and J calls and clone size are taken from that table; D and trimming were inferred from the DNA. The sample lists 110,000 or so clones; around 65% were seen once. As to this clone: Its antigen remains unknown.

The V and J ends lost 0 bases and 1 base respectively, with 16 bases between them. The germline CDR1 and CDR2 sequences are MGHRA and YSYEKL. The CDR3 is made up of 18 amino acids. The source of this sequence is a woman aged 25 to 45 in good health. Specimen: memory CD8+ T cells sorted from blood. Noted subset: CD45RO+ cells pooled with CCR7-negative TemRA cells. J is TRBJ2-4 and V is TRBV4-1; tentatively, D is TRBD1 or TRBD2 (6 bases each). The CDR3 coding sequence is TGCGCCAGCAGCCAAGATTCCATGGGGGGCGTCGCCAAAAACATTCAGTACTTC. It specifies CASSQDSMGGVAKNIQYF.